This passage covers 8 T cell receptor beta chains from one sample sequenced in a study of human T cells and chemical hapten exposure. TCRdb reanalysed the RACE reads using MiXCR and keeps one entry per CDR3 protein. Of over 45,000 distinct CDR3 sequences in the sample, approximately 4.7% were seen once. The sample's time point: healthy volunteer bleed at 2 weeks. Unfractionated whole blood was the source from which total RNA was extracted. Specimen: whole blood. The receptors come from a female donor in good health. Some clones in this sample may be carry-over from other donors' samples.

The J gene is TRBJ1-1, the V gene TRBV7-9; possibly TRBD1 for D (5 bases). The V and J ends lost 3 bases and 4 bases respectively, with 12 bases between them. This CDR3 has 14 residues. Per the germline V gene, CDR1 is SEHNR and CDR2 is FQNEAQ (reference sequence). Here the CDR3 DNA reads TGTGCCAGCAGCTTGGGGCGGGGTGGCACTGAAGCTTTCTTT. Protein product: CASSLGRGGTEAFF.

This clonotype was detected ten times or more. This CDR3 is CASSPGLDSSYEQFF. The CDR3 bases are TGTGCCAGCAGCCCCGGACTAGATTCCTCATATGAGCAGTTCTTC. The chain joins TRBV6-4 to TRBJ2-1, with 7 bases lining up with TRBD2. Germline values: CDR1 MRHNA, CDR2 SNTAGT. V shed 6 bases and J 8 bases; nucleotides not matched to a gene: 13. The CDR3 is 15 amino acids.

A few counts support this clonotype. The chain links TRBV29-1 to TRBJ2-1; D call uncertain. There are 13 residues in the CDR3. The V gene lost 4 bases and the J gene lost 0 bases, with 7 bases spanning the gap. Germline CDR1 and CDR2: SQVTM and ANQGSEA. The CDR3 is CSVVRNSYNEQFF. The CDR3, as DNA: TGCAGCGTTGTTCGTAACTCCTACAATGAGCAGTTCTTC.

This clonotype was seen more than once but under ten times. The genes are TRBV11-1 and TRBJ1-1, with 9 bases identical to TRBD1. The V gene's germline CDR1 is SGHAT and CDR2 FQDESV (reference sequence). The J segment lost 4 bases and the V segment lost 3 bases, leaving 9 bases of the junction unmatched. The CDR3 has 16 amino acids. The CDR3: CASSFLGQGRATEAFF. In nucleotides, the CDR3 is TGTGCCAGCAGCTTCCTCGGACAGGGGCGTGCCACTGAAGCTTTCTTT.

This clonotype was recorded many times. V usage is TRBV10-3 and J usage is TRBJ2-3; 14 bases line up with TRBD2. The germline gives CDR1 ENHRY, CDR2 SYGVKD. The trim removed 7 bases at V and 4 bases at J, leaving 10 bases unmatched. The CDR3 sequence is 17 residues long. The chain's CDR3 is CAIKQGTSGGGADTQYF. CDR3 nucleotides: TGTGCCATCAAACAAGGGACTAGCGGGGGAGGGGCAGATACGCAGTATTTT.

Ten or more counts support this clonotype. The chain couples TRBV6-1 to TRBJ2-5; 7 nucleotides align to TRBD1. Trimming removed 6 bases from V and 5 bases from J; junction bases left unmatched: 9. CDR3 length equals 14 residues. CDR1 is MNHNS, CDR2 SASEGT, per germline. The CDR3 sequence: CASRIDRVWETQYF. The CDR3 DNA sequence: TGTGCCAGCAGAATCGACAGGGTCTGGGAGACCCAGTACTTC.

This clonotype was observed at least ten times. The V and J genes are TRBV29-1 and TRBJ1-4; D not certain. Germline V gives CDR1 SQVTM, CDR2 ANQGSEA. CDR3 length: 13 residues. Trimming took 1 base from V and 12 from J, leaving 15 bases between them. CDR3: CSVEGPSGVELFF. DNA of the CDR3: TGCAGCGTTGAAGGGCCCAGCGGAGTTGAACTGTTTTTT.

This clonotype occurred many times. The gene calls are TRBV2 and TRBJ2-1; 7 bases agree with TRBD2. V dropped 3 bases and J dropped 7; count of bases not matched to a gene: 6. Looked up from germline, CDR1 is SNHLY and CDR2 is FYNNEI. The CDR3 has 14 residues. CDR3 in DNA: TGTGCCAGCAGTGAGAGAATAGCGGGTAATGAGCAGTTCTTC. This codes for CASSERIAGNEQFF.